This T cell receptor (beta chain) was obtained from a study of breast tumors, draining lymph nodes, adjacent tissues. Overall study results and limits: Luminal-like breast cancer showed significantly greater tumor-nontumor repertoire similarity than basal-like breast cancer did. That most tumor T cells come from lymph nodes remained unproven. Tumor TCR diversity was below lymph nodes but above nontumor tissue.

Samples came from axillary lymph nodes draining the breast cancer. V was clipped by 5 bases and J by 6 bases; unmatched bases: 10. This CDR3 contains 15 residues. The V gene's germline CDR1 is LGHDT and CDR2 YNNKEL (reference sequence). TCRdb analysed the multiplex PCR reads with MiXCR anew, one entry per CDR3 protein. The table includes under 150,000 distinct CDR3 sequences, around 20% detected once. In regard to this clonotype: Its antigen is unknown.

This sequence originates from a female donor with breast cancer. Some clones in this sample may be carry-over from other donors' samples. The J gene is TRBJ2-4, the V gene TRBV3-1; 7 bases are a match to TRBD1. The sequencing sample was made of axillary lymph node tissue. CDR3 DNA sequence: TGTGCCAGCAGCGCACAGGGGCTCAGGGGAAACATTCAGTACTTC. Its protein is CASSAQGLRGNIQYF.